This T cell receptor (beta chain) comes out of a study of T cell repertoires in cytomegalovirus infection. This clonotype appeared many times. The V end lost 3 bases, the J end lost 2 bases, and 15 bases lay between the germline ends. Germline CDR1 and CDR2: SGHVS and FNYEAQ. This CDR3 comprises 16 residues. Via MiXCR, TCRdb re-called the reads, giving one row per CDR3 protein. In the table there are more than 200,000 distinct CDR3 sequences, over 8% of which are singletons. What was sequenced was PBMCs. This sequence was found in a human donor in good health (CMV status not recorded). Some clones in this sample may be carry-over from other donors' samples. The rearrangement uses TRBV7-6 and TRBJ2-3, with a tentative D call TRBD2 (6 bases). In DNA form, the CDR3 reads TGTGCCAGCAGCTTGGGTTCCCGCGGGGCCACAGATACGCAGTATTTT. Its translation: CASSLGSRGATDTQYF.